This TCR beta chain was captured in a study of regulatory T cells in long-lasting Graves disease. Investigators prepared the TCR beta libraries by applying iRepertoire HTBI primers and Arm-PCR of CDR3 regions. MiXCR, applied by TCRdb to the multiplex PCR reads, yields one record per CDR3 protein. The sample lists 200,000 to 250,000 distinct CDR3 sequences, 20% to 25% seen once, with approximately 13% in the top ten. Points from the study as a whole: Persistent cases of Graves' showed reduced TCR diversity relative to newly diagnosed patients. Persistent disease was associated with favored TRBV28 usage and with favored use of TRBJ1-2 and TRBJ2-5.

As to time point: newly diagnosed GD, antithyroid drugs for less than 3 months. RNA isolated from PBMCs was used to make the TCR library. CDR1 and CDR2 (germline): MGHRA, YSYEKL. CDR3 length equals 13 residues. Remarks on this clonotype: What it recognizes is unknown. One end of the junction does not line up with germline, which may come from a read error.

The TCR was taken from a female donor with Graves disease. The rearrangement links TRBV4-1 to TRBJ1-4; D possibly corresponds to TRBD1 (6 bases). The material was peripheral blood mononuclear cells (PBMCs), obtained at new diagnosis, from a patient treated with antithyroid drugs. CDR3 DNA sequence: TGCGCCAGCGCCACAGGGTCTAATGAAAAACTGGTTTTT. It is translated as CASATGSNEKLVF.